This TCR beta chain emerged from a study of shared clonotypes between healthy human individuals. CDR3 length equals 13 residues. Between the trimmed V and J ends, which lost 7 bases and 7 bases, there was a span of 14 bases. Germline CDR1 is SGHTA and CDR2 is FQGNSA. Replicate PCRs run on sorted subsets employed 200 ng DNA, about 27,000 T cell genomes. Clones were sequenced by immunoSEQ multiplex PCR, and TCRdb holds only the in-frame ones, with some missing. The table includes approximately 2.1 million clones, more than 85% detected once. Findings of the study overall: The study found about 5% of naive CD4 clonotypes shared across a few donors. Larger richness was generally estimated for naive than memory subsets.

Details on this clone: The antigen remains unidentified.

The TCR was taken from a young man in good health. Some clones in this sample may be carry-over from other donors' samples. The specimen was naive CD4+ T cells from PBMCs. Subset given: CD45RA+ positively selected. This chain joins TRBV7-2 and TRBJ1-5; D is unresolved. CDR3 bases: TGTGCCAGCACCCTTTCTCCGGGGCAGCCCCAGCATTTT. The encoded protein is CASTLSPGQPQHF.